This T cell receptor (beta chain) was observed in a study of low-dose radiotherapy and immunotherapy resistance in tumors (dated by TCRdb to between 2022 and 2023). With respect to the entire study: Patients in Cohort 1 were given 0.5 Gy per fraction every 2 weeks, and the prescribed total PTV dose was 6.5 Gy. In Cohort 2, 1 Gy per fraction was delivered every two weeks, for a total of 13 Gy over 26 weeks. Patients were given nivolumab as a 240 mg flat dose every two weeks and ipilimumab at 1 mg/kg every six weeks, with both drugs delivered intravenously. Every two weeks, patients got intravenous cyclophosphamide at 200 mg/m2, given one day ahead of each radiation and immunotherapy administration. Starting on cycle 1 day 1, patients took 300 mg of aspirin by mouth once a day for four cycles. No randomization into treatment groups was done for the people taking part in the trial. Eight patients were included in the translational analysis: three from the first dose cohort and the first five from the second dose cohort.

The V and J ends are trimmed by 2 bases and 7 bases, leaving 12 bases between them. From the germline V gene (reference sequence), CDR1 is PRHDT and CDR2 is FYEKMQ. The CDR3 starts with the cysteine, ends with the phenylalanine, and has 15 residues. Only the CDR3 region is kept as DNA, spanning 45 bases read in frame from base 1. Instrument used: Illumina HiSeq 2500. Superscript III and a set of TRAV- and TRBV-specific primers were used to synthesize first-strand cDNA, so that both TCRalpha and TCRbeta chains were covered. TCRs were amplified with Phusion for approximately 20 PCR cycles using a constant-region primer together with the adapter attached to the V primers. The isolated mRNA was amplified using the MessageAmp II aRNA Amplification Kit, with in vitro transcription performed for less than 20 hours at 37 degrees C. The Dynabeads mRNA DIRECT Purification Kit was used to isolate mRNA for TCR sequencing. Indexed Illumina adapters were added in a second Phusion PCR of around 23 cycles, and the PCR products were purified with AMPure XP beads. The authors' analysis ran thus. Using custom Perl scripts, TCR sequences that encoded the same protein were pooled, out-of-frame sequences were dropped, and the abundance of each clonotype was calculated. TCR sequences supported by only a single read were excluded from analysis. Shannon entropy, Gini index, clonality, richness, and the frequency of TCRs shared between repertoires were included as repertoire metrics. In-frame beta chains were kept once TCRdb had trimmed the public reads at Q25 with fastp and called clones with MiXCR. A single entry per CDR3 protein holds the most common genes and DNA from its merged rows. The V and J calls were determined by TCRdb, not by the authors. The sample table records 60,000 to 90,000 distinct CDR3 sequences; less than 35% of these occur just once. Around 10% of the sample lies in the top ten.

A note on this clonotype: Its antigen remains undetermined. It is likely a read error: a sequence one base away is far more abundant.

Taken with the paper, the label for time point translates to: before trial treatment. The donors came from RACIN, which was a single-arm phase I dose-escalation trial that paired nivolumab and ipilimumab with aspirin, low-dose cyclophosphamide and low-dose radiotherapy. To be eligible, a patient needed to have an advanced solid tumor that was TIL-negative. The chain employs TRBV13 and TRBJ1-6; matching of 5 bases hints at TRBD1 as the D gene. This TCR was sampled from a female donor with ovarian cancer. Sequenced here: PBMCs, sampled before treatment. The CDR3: CASSLKGLPNSPLHF. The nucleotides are TGTGCCAGCAGCTTAAAGGGACTGCCGAATTCACCCCTCCACTTT. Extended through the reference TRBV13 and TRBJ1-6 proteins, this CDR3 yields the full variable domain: AAGVIQSPRHLIKEKRETATLKCYPIPRHDTVYWYQQGPGQDPQFLISFYEKMQSDKGSIPDRFSAQQFSDYHSELNMSSLELGDSALYFCASSLKGLPNSPLHFGNGTRLTVT.